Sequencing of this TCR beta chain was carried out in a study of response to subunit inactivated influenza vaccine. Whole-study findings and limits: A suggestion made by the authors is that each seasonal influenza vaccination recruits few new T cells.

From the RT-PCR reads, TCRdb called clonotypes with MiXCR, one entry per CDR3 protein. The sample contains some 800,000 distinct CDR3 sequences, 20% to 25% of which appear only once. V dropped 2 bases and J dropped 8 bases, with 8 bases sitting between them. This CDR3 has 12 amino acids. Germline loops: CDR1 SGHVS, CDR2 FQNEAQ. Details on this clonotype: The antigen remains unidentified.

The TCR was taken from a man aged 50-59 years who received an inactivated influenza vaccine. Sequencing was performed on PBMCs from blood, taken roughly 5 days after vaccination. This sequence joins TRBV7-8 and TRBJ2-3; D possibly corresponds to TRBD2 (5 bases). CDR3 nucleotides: TGTGCCAGCAGCTTATCGGACTCTACGCAGTATTTT. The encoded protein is CASSLSDSTQYF.